Below are 10 T cell receptor beta chains sequenced from a single sample in a study of blood T cells in healthy people across ages. For the second PCR, which ran for roughly 6 to 12 cycles, a sample-barcoded 5' primer and a J-beta primer mix were used. TCRdb analysed the 5' RACE reads with MiXCR anew, one entry per CDR3 protein. The sample yields approximately 1,100,000 distinct CDR3 sequences, less than 50% seen once. The sequenced material came from blood. The receptors derive from a woman aged 60-75 years in good health.

The chain links TRBV6-2 or TRBV6-3 to TRBJ2-5; D not resolved. The J call may be incorrect, as the DNA end agrees better with TRBJ2-7. This CDR3 spans 16 amino acids. Germline CDR1 MNHEY, CDR2 SVGEGT. The DNA of the CDR3 is TGTGCCAGCAGTCCACTCCAGCGCGGATCGGGCCACGAGCAGTACTTC. This codes for CASSPLQRGSGHEQYF.

This chain connects TRBV6-1 to TRBJ2-7; D is undetermined. There are 11 residues in the CDR3. Trimming left V 4 bases short and J 7 bases short, with 8 bases between. Germline CDR1 reads MNHNS; CDR2 reads SASEGT. The CDR3 DNA reads TGTGCCAGCAGTGTCTACTTGGAGCAGTACTTC. Translated, it gives CASSVYLEQYF.

The chain uses TRBV6-1 and TRBJ2-7, with no clear D. V was trimmed by 6 bases and J by 7 bases, leaving 16 bases between them. Germline V CDR1 and CDR2: MNHNS, SASEGT. This CDR3 spans 13 amino acids. The CDR3 protein is CASSHDQLREQYF. Written as DNA, the CDR3 is TGTGCCAGCAGCCACGACCAGTTACGAGAGCAGTACTTC.

This clonotype was seen a single time. The chain links TRBV30 to TRBJ2-5, with 8 bases aligning to TRBD2. V was clipped by 3 bases and J by 1 base; unmatched bases: 7. The germline V gene has CDR1 GTSNPN and CDR2 SVGIG (reference sequence). This CDR3 has 15 residues. The CDR3 nucleotides are TGTGCCTGGAGCTGGCCAGCGGGAGTCCAAGAGACCCAGTACTTC. Its protein is CAWSWPAGVQETQYF. The whole variable domain, filled in from reference TRBV30 and TRBJ2-5, reads SQTIHQWPATLVQPVGSPLSLECTVEGTSNPNLYWYRQAAGRGLQLLFYSVGIGQISSEVPQNLSASRPQDRQFILSSKKLLLSDSGFYLCAWSWPAGVQETQYFGPGTRLLVL.

This clonotype was seen a handful of times. The rearrangement joins TRBV7-7 to TRBJ2-1, with 9 positions matching TRBD2. With 5 bases clipped from V and 0 bases from J, the junction kept 5 bases outside the gene matches. The length of the CDR3 is 16 residues. Germline V lookup: CDR1 SSHAT, CDR2 FNYEAQ (reference sequence). CDR3 sequence reads: CASSPSGRSSYNEQFF. The CDR3 DNA reads as TGTGCCAGCAGCCCGAGCGGGAGGAGCTCCTACAATGAGCAGTTCTTC.

Only a few counts were recorded for this clonotype. The chain carries TRBV20-1 and TRBJ2-3; TRBD2 agrees at 13 bases. Trimming took 1 base from V and 3 from J; bases not matched to a gene: 4. This CDR3 comprises 16 residues. Germline V gene sequence: CDR1 DFQATT, CDR2 SNEGSKA (reference sequence). The CDR3 here is CSARVPLAGGTDTQYF. The CDR3 DNA reads TGCAGTGCTAGAGTCCCACTAGCGGGAGGGACAGATACGCAGTATTTT.

The chain employs TRBV25-1 and TRBJ1-4; unclear D gene. The ends were cut back, 6 bases at V and 5 bases at J, with 16 bases in the middle. This CDR3 has 15 amino acids. CDR1 and CDR2 (germline): MGHDK, SYGVNS. DNA for the CDR3: TGTGCCAGCAGGGCATCATTGGGAGGGAATGAAAAACTGTTTTTT. It translates to CASRASLGGNEKLFF.

This clonotype showed up many times. V is TRBV6-1 and J is TRBJ2-3; TRBD2 matches 14 bases. This CDR3 contains 15 residues. Trimming took 8 bases from V and 2 from J; bases not matched to a gene: 3. Germline V gene data show CDR1 as MNHNS and CDR2 as SASEGT. The CDR3 DNA reads TGTGCCAGCGGGACTAGCGGGAGACCCACAGATACGCAGTATTTT. This codes for CASGTSGRPTDTQYF.

This sequence joins TRBV20-1 and TRBJ2-2; D is uncertain. The V gene lost 3 bases and the J gene lost 0 bases, with 5 bases spanning the gap. The CDR3 is 13 amino acids. Germline values: CDR1 DFQATT, CDR2 SNEGSKA (reference sequence). The CDR3 DNA reads TGCAGTGCTAGCGGCCCGAACACCGGGGAGCTGTTTTTT. It encodes CSASGPNTGELFF.

This clonotype has more than one count but fewer than ten. The rearrangement uses TRBV29-1 and TRBJ2-1; D possibly corresponds to TRBD1 (5 bases). CDR3 length equals 15 residues. Per germline, CDR1 SQVTM and CDR2 ANQGSEA. Trimming removed 6 bases from V and 5 bases from J, with 20 bases in between. The CDR3 coding sequence is TGCAGCGTCCCCTCCCGCGGACGGACAAACAATGAGCAGTTCTTC. Its protein is CSVPSRGRTNNEQFF.